This T cell receptor beta chain was recovered during a study of blood T cells in healthy people across ages (dated by TCRdb to between 2014 and 2017). About the study as a whole: Template switching captured roughly one uniquely barcoded TCR beta cDNA molecule per two T cells in model experiments. To track age-related changes in TCR beta repertoire diversity, the study relied on deep sequencing normalized with unique cDNA molecular identifiers. Four age groups were formed from the donors: young (average roughly 15 years), middle-aged (around 41), aged (62) and long-lived (more than 75). Donors of different ages were randomly distributed across sequencing lanes to avoid experimental bias. The study analyzed two additional independent replicas of 1 million unique cDNA reads from the same blood draw for two donors, one aged 18 to 30 and one aged 80 or older. Results and caveats for the whole study, not just this receptor: Because the CMV infection status of the donors was unknown, age-related changes in expanded clonotypes may potentially have been confounded. Because profiling used bulk unsorted PBMCs, naive and antigen-experienced compartments could not be compared conclusively. Compared with the aged group, the long-lived group had more naive CD4+ T cells, fewer expanded clones and increased TCR diversity, suggesting age selection. Estimates of total diversity from one million sequenced T cells were regarded as lower bounds and underestimates. A strong correlation was found between observed TCR beta diversity and the percentage of naive T cells measured by flow cytometry. Observed TCR beta diversity per million T cells fell roughly linearly with age, and a significant reduction was already apparent by age roughly 40.

The junction carries 13 bases between V and J, which are trimmed by 5 bases and 2 bases respectively. The germline V gene provides CDR1 SGHRS and CDR2 YFSETQ. From its cysteine to its phenylalanine, the CDR3 spans 14 amino acids. This entry keeps only the CDR3 DNA: 42 bases, framed from base 1. Library construction relied on 5' RACE. TCRdb shows the sequencer as Illumina HiSeq 2500. A second PCR of about 7 to 12 cycles was run with a J-beta primer mix and a sample-barcoded 5' primer. A unique molecular identifier was introduced onto each TCR beta cDNA molecule by a template-switch 5' adaptor carrying 12 random nucleotides. At least 3 million CDR3-containing paired-end reads were obtained from each sample. First-strand cDNA synthesis was performed from all RNA using the Mint cDNA synthesis kit, with priming by a TRBC-specific oligonucleotide. All cDNA was treated with uracil-DNA glycosylase and then went through a first 18-cycle PCR with the universal primers M1SS and BC2_uni_R. In the authors' own workflow: Each sample was normalized by randomly selecting 1 million high-quality reads, each carrying a distinct molecular identifier. Instead of being binned into consensus sequences, reads with shared molecular identifiers were discarded. MiTCR, set to a Q25 quality threshold and the strictest error-elimination algorithm, was used for CDR3 identification, clonotype clustering and error correction. A nonparametric unseen species model using Euler transformation provided a lower-bound estimate of total TCR beta diversity. TCRdb cleaned the public reads at Q25 with fastp, built clones with MiXCR and kept in-frame beta chains. Merged by CDR3 protein, the rows form single entries marked with the most common genes and DNA. What appears here as the V and J calls and clone size reflects TCRdb's work, not the paper's. Within this sample are 1.2 million to 1.5 million distinct CDR3 sequences, with 42% of them counted one time only. Roughly 8.2% of the sample belongs to the ten largest clones.

A word on this clonotype: There is no known antigen for this receptor. Base quality data are lacking; no much larger clone is found one base away.

Donors were 39 systemically healthy Caucasian individuals from Russia aged roughly 6 to 90 years. Roughly 9 milliliters of peripheral blood were drawn from each donor into EDTA-treated Vacutainer tubes. Ficoll-Paque density-gradient centrifugation was used to isolate PBMCs, with at least 6.5 million per sample. Total RNA, at least 6 micrograms per sample, was extracted from PBMCs with Trizol reagent. Naive CD45RAhigh/CD27high T cell percentages were measured by flow cytometry on a PBMC aliquot from every donor. The chain was built from TRBV5-1 and TRBJ2-5, with a tentative D gene TRBD1 over 6 matching bases. This receptor was obtained from a woman between 18 and 29 years old in good health. The sequencing sample was made of blood. The CDR3 here reads CASRQGQLQETQYF. The nucleotide sequence reads as follows: TGCGCCAGCAGACAAGGACAGCTACAAGAGACCCAGTACTTC. When the CDR3 is completed using the reference TRBV5-1 and TRBJ2-5 genes on either side, the full variable domain is KAGVTQTPRYLIKTRGQQVTLSCSPISGHRSVSWYQQTPGQGLQFLFEYFSETQRNKGNFPGRFSGRQFSNSRSEMNVSTLELGDSALYLCASRQGQLQETQYFGPGTRLLVL.